The 8 T cell receptor beta chains below all came from one sample that was sequenced in a study of control samples from healthy donors and cancer patients. Sequencing was performed with immunoSEQ multiplex PCR; in TCRdb, only in-frame clones are kept and a portion is missing. The sample lists 77,000 or so clones; 91% were seen once. The sample consisted of blood. These receptor sequences come from a man in his thirties or forties in good health.

The chain has TRBV7-9 and TRBJ1-2; possible D gene TRBD1, 5 bases. CDR1 and CDR2 from the germline V gene are SEHNR and FQNEAQ (reference sequence). The CDR3 extends over 15 amino acids. V was cut by 0 bases and J by 4 bases, with 12 bases left in between. In DNA, the CDR3 is TGTGCCAGCAGCTTAGCGGGCGGCGGGGGCTATGGCTACACCTTC. It specifies CASSLAGGGGYGYTF. Filled out from reference TRBV7-9 and TRBJ1-2, the complete variable domain reads DTGVSQNPRHKITKRGQNVTFRCDPISEHNRLYWYRQTLGQGPEFLTYFQNEAQLEKSRLLSDRFSAERPKGSFSTLEIQRTEQGDSAMYLCASSLAGGGGYGYTFGSGTRLTVV.

This chain links TRBV4-2 with TRBJ1-2; no clear D. With 0 bases removed from V and 7 bases from J, the gap between germline ends came to 9 bases. Germline values: CDR1 LGHNA, CDR2 YNFKEQ. The CDR3 contains 13 residues. The CDR3 sequence: CASSQDVWSGYTF. CDR3 DNA: TGTGCCAGCAGCCAAGACGTCTGGAGTGGCTACACCTTC.

V is TRBV5-4 and J is TRBJ2-3, with 9 nucleotides matching TRBD2. With V trimmed by 6 bases and J by 4 bases, 15 bases remained unmatched. Germline loops: CDR1 SGHNT, CDR2 YYREEE (reference sequence). This CDR3 has 17 residues. CDR3 loop: CASIEYGASGKADTQYF. As DNA, the CDR3 is TGTGCCAGCATCGAATACGGGGCTAGCGGGAAGGCAGATACGCAGTATTTT.

This clone showed up just once. The chain carries TRBV5-1 and TRBJ2-1; no clear D. With 0 bases removed from V and 0 bases from J, the gap between germline ends came to 10 bases. The CDR3 is 16 amino acids. From germline, CDR1 is SGHRS and CDR2 YFSETQ. The CDR3 sequence: CASSLGSLSSYNEQFF. CDR3 in DNA: TGCGCCAGCAGCTTGGGGTCTTTGAGCTCCTACAATGAGCAGTTCTTC.

This chain uses TRBV7-9 with TRBJ1-1; 7 bases fit TRBD1. V dropped 5 bases and J dropped 1; count of bases not matched to a gene: 7. Germline assignment: CDR1 SEHNR and CDR2 FQNEAQ (reference sequence). The CDR3 extends over 15 amino acids. The DNA of the CDR3 is TGTGCCAGCAGCGAATCACAGGGGACGAACACTGAAGCTTTCTTT. Translated, it gives CASSESQGTNTEAFF.

This chain links TRBV5-6 with TRBJ2-3, with 7 bases fitting TRBD1. Germline assignment: CDR1 SGHDT and CDR2 YYEEEE. V was pared by 4 bases and J by 2 bases, with 4 bases of the junction left unmatched. The CDR3 loop spans 14 amino acids. The CDR3 DNA is TGTGCCAGCAGCGCGGACAGGAACACAGATACGCAGTATTTT. It yields the protein CASSADRNTDTQYF.

The CDR3 spells CASSVAGQTGNTIYF. The CDR3, as DNA: TGTGCCAGCAGCGTAGCCGGACAGACGGGAAACACCATATATTTT. The chain couples TRBV9 to TRBJ1-3; the D gene is possibly TRBD1 (6 bases). In germline, CDR1 is SGDLS, CDR2 YYNGEE. The V end lost 0 bases, the J end lost 4 bases, and 11 bases lay between the germline ends. This CDR3 spans 15 amino acids.

This chain links TRBV19 with TRBJ1-4, with 10 bases that match TRBD1. V lost 8 bases to trimming and J lost 4 bases; unmatched junction nucleotides: 4. In germline, CDR1 is LNHDA, CDR2 SQIVND (reference sequence). The CDR3 sequence is 14 residues long. The CDR3 region is CASRRDRGNEKLFF. The DNA for the CDR3 is TGTGCCAGTCGACGGGACAGGGGTAATGAAAAACTGTTTTTT.